The rows below give T cell receptor beta chains drawn from one sample of a study of metastatic and nonmetastatic thyroid tumors. TCRdb called clones again from the PCR reads with MiXCR. This sample has tens of thousands of clones, with 36% found just once. Sequenced material: blood. The source is a male donor with papillary thyroid cancer or a benign thyroid nodule (not recorded which). Some clones in this sample may be carry-over from other donors' samples. The CDR3 runs from the conserved cysteine through the conserved F or W. A D gene is named only where the DNA matches it firmly. Only part of the rows carry a size: once, few, many, or a class if the clone is expanded.

j_call: TRBJ2-6; clone_size: -; v_call: TRBV4-1; d_call: -; cdr3_aa: CASSQDMARSASGANVLTF; cdr3_nt: TGCGCCAGCAGCCAAGATATGGCTCGATCCGCCTCTGGGGCCAACGTCCTGACTTTC
j_call: TRBJ1-4; clone_size: -; v_call: TRBV5-1; d_call: TRBD1; cdr3_aa: CASSLVEQGAGEKLFF; cdr3_nt: TGCGCCAGCAGCTTGGTTGAGCAGGGGGCAGGGGAAAAACTGTTTTTT
j_call: TRBJ2-7; clone_size: once; v_call: TRBV30; d_call: -; cdr3_aa: CAWSKQDEQYF; cdr3_nt: TGTGCCTGGAGTAAGCAGGACGAGCAGTACTTC
j_call: TRBJ1-4; clone_size: -; v_call: TRBV4-3; d_call: -; cdr3_aa: CASSQDDGKLFF; cdr3_nt: TGCGCCAGCAGCCAAGACGACGGGAAACTGTTTTTT
j_call: TRBJ2-7; clone_size: few; v_call: TRBV6-1; d_call: TRBD1; cdr3_aa: CASSPLRTGLTYEQYF; cdr3_nt: TGTGCCAGCAGTCCACTCCGGACAGGGTTGACCTACGAGCAGTACTTC
j_call: TRBJ2-7; clone_size: -; v_call: TRBV19; d_call: TRBD1; cdr3_aa: CATGETGQAYEQYF; cdr3_nt: TGTGCCACCGGGGAGACAGGGCAGGCCTACGAGCAGTACTTC
j_call: TRBJ2-3; clone_size: medium-sized; v_call: TRBV5-1; d_call: -; cdr3_aa: CASSLESEGTDTQYF; cdr3_nt: TGCGCCAGCAGCTTGGAGTCAGAAGGCACAGATACGCAGTATTTT
j_call: TRBJ2-7; clone_size: medium-sized; v_call: TRBV19; d_call: -; cdr3_aa: CASSRTGTTATYEQYF; cdr3_nt: TGTGCCAGTAGTAGAACCGGGACAACCGCAACCTACGAGCAGTACTTC
j_call: TRBJ1-6; clone_size: medium-sized; v_call: TRBV20-1; d_call: -; cdr3_aa: CSAAGPLNSPLHF; cdr3_nt: TGCAGTGCCGCAGGACCTCTTAATTCACCCCTCCACTTT
j_call: TRBJ1-3; clone_size: -; v_call: TRBV6-1; d_call: -; cdr3_aa: CASRADLSGNTIYF; cdr3_nt: TGTGCCAGCAGGGCAGATCTCTCTGGAAACACCATATATTTT
j_call: TRBJ2-1; clone_size: many; v_call: TRBV28; d_call: -; cdr3_aa: CASSSFLGGRGYNEQFF; cdr3_nt: TGTGCCAGCAGTTCATTTTTGGGGGGCAGGGGATACAATGAGCAGTTCTTC
j_call: TRBJ1-2; clone_size: -; v_call: TRBV20-1; d_call: TRBD1; cdr3_aa: CTLGDSFGYTF; cdr3_nt: TGCACCCTAGGGGACAGCTTTGGCTACACCTTC
j_call: TRBJ2-5; clone_size: many; v_call: TRBV6-1; d_call: TRBD2; cdr3_aa: CASRVRLAGGSVETQYF; cdr3_nt: TGTGCCAGCAGAGTACGACTAGCGGGAGGGTCAGTGGAGACCCAGTACTTC
j_call: TRBJ2-1; clone_size: -; v_call: TRBV20-1; d_call: TRBD1; cdr3_aa: CSARQGMGEQFF; cdr3_nt: TGCAGTGCTCGACAGGGGATGGGCGAGCAGTTCTTC
j_call: TRBJ2-2; clone_size: once; v_call: TRBV5-1; d_call: -; cdr3_aa: CASSGTYANTGELFF; cdr3_nt: TGCGCCAGCAGCGGGACGTATGCGAACACCGGGGAGCTGTTTTTT
j_call: TRBJ1-3; clone_size: -; v_call: TRBV12-3/TRBV12-4; d_call: -; cdr3_aa: CASSLNARGSGNTIYF; cdr3_nt: TGTGCCAGCAGTTTAAATGCCAGGGGATCCGGAAACACCATATATTTT
j_call: TRBJ1-5; clone_size: -; v_call: TRBV7-2; d_call: -; cdr3_aa: CASSLVDQFYQPQHF; cdr3_nt: TGTGCCAGCAGCTTAGTGGATCAGTTTTATCAGCCCCAGCATTTT
j_call: TRBJ2-7; clone_size: -; v_call: TRBV5-1; d_call: -; cdr3_aa: CASRKAREDEQYF; cdr3_nt: TGCGCCAGCAGAAAAGCAAGGGAGGACGAGCAGTACTTC
j_call: TRBJ1-1; clone_size: medium-sized; v_call: TRBV7-2; d_call: -; cdr3_aa: CASSLYENTEAFF; cdr3_nt: TGTGCCAGCAGCCTATATGAGAACACTGAAGCTTTCTTT
j_call: TRBJ1-1; clone_size: medium-sized; v_call: TRBV20-1; d_call: TRBD1; cdr3_aa: CSARVQGFEAFF; cdr3_nt: TGCAGTGCTAGAGTACAGGGGTTTGAAGCTTTCTTT
j_call: TRBJ2-7; clone_size: many; v_call: TRBV28; d_call: -; cdr3_aa: CASSLSGTTYEQYF; cdr3_nt: TGTGCCAGCAGTTTATCTGGCACTACCTACGAGCAGTACTTC
j_call: TRBJ2-3; clone_size: -; v_call: TRBV7-8; d_call: -; cdr3_aa: CASSLSEGRGTDTQYF; cdr3_nt: TGTGCCAGCAGCTTGTCGGAAGGACGTGGCACAGATACGCAGTATTTT
j_call: TRBJ2-7; clone_size: -; v_call: TRBV12-3/TRBV12-4; d_call: -; cdr3_aa: CASSRTEEPDEQYF; cdr3_nt: TGTGCCAGCAGTCGGACAGAAGAGCCAGATGAGCAGTACTTC
j_call: TRBJ2-2; clone_size: few; v_call: TRBV6-2/TRBV6-3; d_call: -; cdr3_aa: CASSYGGTGELFF; cdr3_nt: TGTGCCAGCAGTTATGGTGGCACCGGGGAGCTGTTTTTT
j_call: TRBJ2-1; clone_size: many; v_call: TRBV7-9; d_call: -; cdr3_aa: CASSTPRVNNEQFF; cdr3_nt: TGTGCCAGCAGCACACCTAGGGTTAACAATGAGCAGTTCTTC